This T cell receptor (beta chain) was identified during a study of control samples from healthy donors and cancer patients. The CDR3 has 17 amino acids. Assay: immunoSEQ multiplex PCR; the TCRdb copy retains only in-frame clones and omits some. The data contain roughly 100,000 clones, 83% of them seen just once; the ten biggest clones take up 13%. The specimen was blood. This TCR came from a woman aged 50 to 60 in good health. This chain joins TRBV21-1 and TRBJ2-7; the D call of TRBD2 is as the table states it, not checked on the DNA. TRBV21-1 is a pseudogene locus. CDR3 residues: CASSFLSLAGGLYEQYF. DNA for the CDR3: TGTGCCAGCAGCTTCCTAAGTCTAGCGGGAGGGCTTTACGAGCAGTACTTC.